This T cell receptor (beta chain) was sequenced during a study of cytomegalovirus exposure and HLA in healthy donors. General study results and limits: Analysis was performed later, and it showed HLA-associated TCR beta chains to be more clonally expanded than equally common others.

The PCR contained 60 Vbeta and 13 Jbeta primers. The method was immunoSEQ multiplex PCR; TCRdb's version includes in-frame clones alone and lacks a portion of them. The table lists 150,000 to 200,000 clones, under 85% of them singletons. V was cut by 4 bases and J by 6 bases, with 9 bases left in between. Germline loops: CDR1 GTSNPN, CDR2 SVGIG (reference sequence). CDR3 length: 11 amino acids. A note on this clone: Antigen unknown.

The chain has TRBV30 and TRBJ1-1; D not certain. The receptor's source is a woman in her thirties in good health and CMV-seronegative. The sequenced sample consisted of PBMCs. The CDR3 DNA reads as TGTGCCTGGAACCGAGAGGCTGAAGCTTTCTTT. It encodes CAWNREAEAFF. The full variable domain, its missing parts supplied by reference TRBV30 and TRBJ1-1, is SQTIHQWPATLVQPVGSPLSLECTVEGTSNPNLYWYRQAAGRGLQLLFYSVGIGQISSEVPQNLSASRPQDRQFILSSKKLLLSDSGFYLCAWNREAEAFFGQGTRLTVV.